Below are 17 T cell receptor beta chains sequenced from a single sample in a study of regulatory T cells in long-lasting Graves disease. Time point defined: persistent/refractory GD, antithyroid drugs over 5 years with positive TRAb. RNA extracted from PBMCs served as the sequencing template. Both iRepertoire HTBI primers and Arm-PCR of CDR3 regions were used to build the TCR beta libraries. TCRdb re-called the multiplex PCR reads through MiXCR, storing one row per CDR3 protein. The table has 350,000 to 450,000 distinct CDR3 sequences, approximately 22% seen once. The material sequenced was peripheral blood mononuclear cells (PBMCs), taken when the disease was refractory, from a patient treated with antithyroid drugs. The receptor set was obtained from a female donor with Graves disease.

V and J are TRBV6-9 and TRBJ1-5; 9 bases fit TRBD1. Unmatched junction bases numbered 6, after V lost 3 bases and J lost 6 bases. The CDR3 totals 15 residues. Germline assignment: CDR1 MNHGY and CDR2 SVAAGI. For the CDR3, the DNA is TGTGCCAGCAGTTACACAGGGGGCTTGGGTCAGCCCCAGCATTTT. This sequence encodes CASSYTGGLGQPQHF.

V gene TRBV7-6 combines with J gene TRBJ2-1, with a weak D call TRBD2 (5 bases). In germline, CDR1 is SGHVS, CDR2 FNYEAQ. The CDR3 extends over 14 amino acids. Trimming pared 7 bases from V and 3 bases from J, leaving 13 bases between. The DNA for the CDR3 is TGTGCCAGCACCCCCGGGGTCGGCTACAATGAGCAGTTCTTC. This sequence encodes CASTPGVGYNEQFF.

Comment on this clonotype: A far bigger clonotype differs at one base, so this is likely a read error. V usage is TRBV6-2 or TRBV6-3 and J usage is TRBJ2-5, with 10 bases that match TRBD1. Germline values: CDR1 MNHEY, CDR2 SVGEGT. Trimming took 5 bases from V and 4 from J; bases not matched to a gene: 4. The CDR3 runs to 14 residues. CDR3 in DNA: TGTGCCAGCAGTCATGGACAGGGGGGAGAGACCCAGTACTTC. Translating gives CASSHGQGGETQYF.

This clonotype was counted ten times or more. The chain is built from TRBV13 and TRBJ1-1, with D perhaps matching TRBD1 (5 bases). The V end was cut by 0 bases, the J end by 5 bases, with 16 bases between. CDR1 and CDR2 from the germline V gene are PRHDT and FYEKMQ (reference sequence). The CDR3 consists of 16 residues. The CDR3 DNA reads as TGTGCCAGCAGCTTAGGGGTGGGGCAGGGTAGAACTGAAGCTTTCTTT. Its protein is CASSLGVGQGRTEAFF.

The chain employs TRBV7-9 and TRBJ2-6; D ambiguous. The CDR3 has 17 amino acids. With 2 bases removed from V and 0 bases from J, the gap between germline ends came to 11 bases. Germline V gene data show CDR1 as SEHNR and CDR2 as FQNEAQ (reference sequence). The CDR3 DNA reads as TGTGCCAGCAGCTTAACAGCTACAGTCTCTGGGGCCAACGTCCTGACTTTC. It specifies CASSLTATVSGANVLTF.

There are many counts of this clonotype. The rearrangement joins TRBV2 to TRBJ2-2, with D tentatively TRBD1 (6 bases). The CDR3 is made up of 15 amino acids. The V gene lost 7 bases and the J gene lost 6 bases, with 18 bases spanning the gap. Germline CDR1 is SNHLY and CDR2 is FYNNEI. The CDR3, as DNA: TGTGCCAGCAACCAGCAGGGGCCTGGTGCCGGGGAGCTGTTTTTT. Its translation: CASNQQGPGAGELFF.

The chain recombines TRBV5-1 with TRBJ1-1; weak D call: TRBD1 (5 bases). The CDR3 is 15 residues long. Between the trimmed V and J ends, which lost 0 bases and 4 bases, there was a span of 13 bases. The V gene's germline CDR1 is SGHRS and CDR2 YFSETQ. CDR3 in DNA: TGCGCCAGCAGCTTGGTGGGGGACCTGAGCACTGAAGCTTTCTTT. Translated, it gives CASSLVGDLSTEAFF.

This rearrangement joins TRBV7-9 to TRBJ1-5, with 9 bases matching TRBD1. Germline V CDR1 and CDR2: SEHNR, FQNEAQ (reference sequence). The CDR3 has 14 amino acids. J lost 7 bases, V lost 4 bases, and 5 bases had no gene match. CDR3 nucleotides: TGTGCCAGCAGCTCGAGGGACAGGGAACAGCCCCAGCATTTT. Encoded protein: CASSSRDREQPQHF.

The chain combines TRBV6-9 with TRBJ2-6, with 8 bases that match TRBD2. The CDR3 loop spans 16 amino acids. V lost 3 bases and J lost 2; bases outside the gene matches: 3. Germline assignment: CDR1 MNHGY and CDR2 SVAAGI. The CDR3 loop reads CASSYGGRTGANVLTF. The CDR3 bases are TGTGCCAGCAGTTACGGCGGGAGGACTGGGGCCAACGTCCTGACTTTC.

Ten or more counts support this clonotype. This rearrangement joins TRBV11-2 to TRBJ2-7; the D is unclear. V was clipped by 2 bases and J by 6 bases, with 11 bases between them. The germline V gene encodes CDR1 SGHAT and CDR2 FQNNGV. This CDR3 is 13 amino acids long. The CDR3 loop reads CASSLNDYGEQYF. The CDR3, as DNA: TGTGCCAGCAGCTTAAACGATTACGGCGAGCAGTACTTC.

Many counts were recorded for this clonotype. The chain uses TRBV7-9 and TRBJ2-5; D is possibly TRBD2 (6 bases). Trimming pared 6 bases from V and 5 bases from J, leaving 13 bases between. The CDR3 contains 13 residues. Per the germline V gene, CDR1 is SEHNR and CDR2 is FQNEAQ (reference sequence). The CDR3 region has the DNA TGTGCCAGCAGTAAGCGGGTACTGGAGACCCAGTACTTC. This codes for CASSKRVLETQYF.

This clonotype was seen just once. The CDR3 nucleotides are TGTGCCAGCAACCCCCAAGCGGGTCTCTCCTACGAGCAGTACTTC. Its translation is CASNPQAGLSYEQYF. This sequence joins TRBV28 and TRBJ2-7; a possible D gene is TRBD2 (6 bases). V was clipped by 7 bases and J by 0 bases, with 16 bases between them. There are 15 residues in the CDR3. The V gene's germline CDR1 is MDHEN and CDR2 SYDVKM. Variable domain in full (rest from reference TRBV28 and TRBJ2-7): DVKVTQSSRYLVKRTGEKVFLECVQDMDHENMFWYRQDPGLGLRLIYFSYDVKMKEKGDIPEGYSVSREKKERFSLILESASTNQTSMYLCASNPQAGLSYEQYFGPGTRLTVT.

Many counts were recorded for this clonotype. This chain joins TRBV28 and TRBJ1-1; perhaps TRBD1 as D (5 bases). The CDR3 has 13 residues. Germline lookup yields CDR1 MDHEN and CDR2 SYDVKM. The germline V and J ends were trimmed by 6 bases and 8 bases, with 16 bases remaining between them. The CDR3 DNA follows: TGTGCCAGCAGCTCCCCCCAGGGCCTCGAAGCTTTCTTT. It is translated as CASSSPQGLEAFF.

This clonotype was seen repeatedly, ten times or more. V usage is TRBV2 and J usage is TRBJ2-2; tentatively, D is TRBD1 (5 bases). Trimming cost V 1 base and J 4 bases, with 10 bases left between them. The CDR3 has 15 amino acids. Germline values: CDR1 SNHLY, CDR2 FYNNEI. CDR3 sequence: CASSEVGQTTGELFF. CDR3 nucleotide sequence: TGTGCCAGCAGTGAAGTGGGGCAGACCACCGGGGAGCTGTTTTTT.

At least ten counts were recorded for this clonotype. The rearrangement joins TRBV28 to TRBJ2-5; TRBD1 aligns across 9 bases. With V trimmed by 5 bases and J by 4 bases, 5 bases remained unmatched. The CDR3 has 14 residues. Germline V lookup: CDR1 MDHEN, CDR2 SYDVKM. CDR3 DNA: TGTGCCAGCAGTCCCACGGGACAGGGAGAGACCCAGTACTTC. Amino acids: CASSPTGQGETQYF. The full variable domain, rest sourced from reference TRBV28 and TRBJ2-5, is DVKVTQSSRYLVKRTGEKVFLECVQDMDHENMFWYRQDPGLGLRLIYFSYDVKMKEKGDIPEGYSVSREKKERFSLILESASTNQTSMYLCASSPTGQGETQYFGPGTRLLVL.

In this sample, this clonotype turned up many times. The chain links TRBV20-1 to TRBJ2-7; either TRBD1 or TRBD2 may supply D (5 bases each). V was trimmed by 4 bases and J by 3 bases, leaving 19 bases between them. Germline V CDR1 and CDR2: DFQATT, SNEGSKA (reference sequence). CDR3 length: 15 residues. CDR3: CSAIGVGTHSYEQYF. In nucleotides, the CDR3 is TGCAGTGCTATCGGGGTCGGGACGCACAGCTACGAGCAGTACTTC.

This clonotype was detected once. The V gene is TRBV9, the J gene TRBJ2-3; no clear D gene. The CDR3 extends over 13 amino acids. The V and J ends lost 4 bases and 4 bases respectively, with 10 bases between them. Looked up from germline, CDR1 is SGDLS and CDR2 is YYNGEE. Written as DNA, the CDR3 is TGTGCCAGCAGCCCCCCCATTGCAGATACGCAGTATTTT. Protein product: CASSPPIADTQYF.